Listed here are 11 T cell receptor beta chains from one sample, sequenced in a study of OX40 agonist ivuxolimab in advanced cancers. TCRdb's table, derived via immunoSEQ multiplex PCR, lists solely in-frame clones and lacks some. Here the sample spans more than 65,000 clones, 81% being singletons. The material sequenced was CD4+ or CD8+ T cells sorted from blood, taken in a trial of the OX40 agonist ivuxolimab. The receptors were gathered from an adult with an advanced solid tumor such as melanoma, head and neck, liver or kidney cancer.

This chain joins TRBV7-9 and TRBJ1-1; D uncertain. The CDR3 totals 13 residues. Trimming took 4 bases from V and 7 from J, leaving 13 bases between them. Per germline, CDR1 SEHNR and CDR2 FQNEAQ (reference sequence). The CDR3 bases are TGTGCCAGCAGCTCCTTCTTTGGAAATGAAGCTTTCTTT. Its translation: CASSSFFGNEAFF.

The CDR3: CAWGLAGAHREQYF. Written as DNA, the CDR3 is TGTGCCTGGGGACTAGCGGGAGCGCACCGCGAGCAGTACTTC. The chain combines TRBV30 with TRBJ2-7; 13 bases align to TRBD2. With V trimmed by 5 bases and J by 6 bases, 7 bases remained unmatched. The CDR3 is 14 amino acids. Germline CDR1 is GTSNPN and CDR2 is SVGIG (reference sequence). Drawing the rest from reference TRBV30 and TRBJ2-7, the complete variable domain is SQTIHQWPATLVQPVGSPLSLECTVEGTSNPNLYWYRQAAGRGLQLLFYSVGIGQISSEVPQNLSASRPQDRQFILSSKKLLLSDSGFYLCAWGLAGAHREQYFGPGTRLTVT.

This clone was counted once. This rearrangement joins TRBV7-2 to TRBJ1-2; the D gene is possibly TRBD1 (5 bases). The CDR3 length is 16 residues. Trimming stripped 5 bases from V and 0 bases from J, with 16 bases between. Germline V lookup: CDR1 SGHTA, CDR2 FQGNSA. The DNA of the CDR3 is TGTGCCAGCAGCGAGGAGGGGCGGGCAGCTAACTATGGCTACACCTTC. It specifies CASSEEGRAANYGYTF.

The rearrangement joins TRBV4-3 to TRBJ2-1, with a weak D call TRBD2 (6 bases). This CDR3 is built from 16 residues. Trimming left V 4 bases short and J 4 bases short, with 17 bases between. Germline-derived CDR1 and CDR2 are LGHNA and YSLEER. The CDR3 nucleotides read TGCGCCAGCAGCCGGGACCGGGACTTTCTATACAATGAGCAGTTCTTC. It encodes CASSRDRDFLYNEQFF.

This sequence joins TRBV15 and TRBJ2-7; D ambiguous. Between the trimmed V and J ends, which lost 0 bases and 1 base, there was a span of 7 bases. This CDR3 region has 14 residues. Germline V gene sequence: CDR1 LNHNV, CDR2 YYDKDF (reference sequence). CDR3 in DNA: TGTGCCACCAGCAGAGAACGGCAGTCCTACGAGCAGTACTTC. Translation gives CATSRERQSYEQYF.

The chain couples TRBV5-1 to TRBJ2-7; D may correspond to TRBD1 or TRBD2 (5 bases each). With 3 bases removed from V and 6 bases from J, the gap between germline ends came to 16 bases. The CDR3 spans 14 residues. Germline assignment: CDR1 SGHRS and CDR2 YFSETQ. In DNA form, the CDR3 reads TGCGCCAGCAGCTCGGGCGTTGGGGGTCGCGAGCAGTACTTC. This sequence encodes CASSSGVGGREQYF.

The chain uses TRBV2 and TRBJ1-2; the match to TRBD1 covers 7 bases. This CDR3 contains 15 residues. Germline V gene lookup returns CDR1 SNHLY and CDR2 FYNNEI. The trim removed 1 base at V and 4 bases at J, leaving 6 bases unmatched. This CDR3 reads CASSEVEGAGYGYTF. The CDR3 coding sequence is TGTGCCAGCAGTGAAGTTGAGGGGGCTGGCTATGGCTACACCTTC.

The table lists this clone with a few counts. The gene calls are TRBV2 and TRBJ1-2; 10 nucleotides align to TRBD1. Per the germline V gene, CDR1 is SNHLY and CDR2 is FYNNEI. There are 16 residues in the CDR3. With V trimmed by 3 bases and J by 8 bases, 12 bases remained unmatched. The CDR3, as DNA: TGTGCCAGCAGTGAGTGGAGACAGGGGGCGGAAGGCGGCTACACCTTC. This translates into CASSEWRQGAEGGYTF.

This chain connects TRBV11-3 to TRBJ1-6; 7 bases fit TRBD1. With V trimmed by 0 bases and J by 7 bases, 6 bases remained unmatched. The germline CDR1 and CDR2 sequences are SGHNT and YENEEA. The CDR3 is made up of 16 amino acids. The CDR3 bases are TGTGCCAGCAGCTTAGAGGCAGGGGGGATAAATTCACCCCTCCACTTT. Translation gives CASSLEAGGINSPLHF.

This chain uses TRBV4-1 with TRBJ2-1, with 9 positions matching TRBD1. Germline assignment: CDR1 MGHRA and CDR2 YSYEKL. The CDR3 is made up of 19 amino acids. V dropped 0 bases and J dropped 4; count of bases not matched to a gene: 13. The CDR3 nucleotides are TGCGCCAGCAGCCAAGAAGCGGGACAGGGTGGGGGGAGATACAATGAGCAGTTCTTC. Its protein product is CASSQEAGQGGGRYNEQFF.

CDR3 region: CASSLGQMGEQFF. DNA for the CDR3: TGTGCCAGCAGCTTAGGACAAATGGGTGAGCAGTTCTTC. This chain joins TRBV7-2 and TRBJ2-1; D unclear. The germline CDR1 and CDR2 sequences are SGHTA and FQGNSA. Trimming cost V 1 base and J 9 bases, with 10 bases left between them. CDR3 size: 13 residues.